What follows is one T cell receptor (beta chain) and its context. This record belongs to a study of blood T cell repertoires in COVID-19. Study in general: Samples representing acute and convalescent COVID-19 were sourced from the United States, Italy and Spain.

TCRdb keeps only in-frame clones here, not all; method: immunoSEQ multiplex PCR. This sample has 200,000 to 300,000 clones, with over 70% found just once. The germline V gene has CDR1 LNHDA and CDR2 SQIVND (reference sequence). V lost 7 bases and J lost 6; bases outside the gene matches: 17. The CDR3 is 18 amino acids. This TCR was recovered from a human donor in a cohort sampled during active COVID-19. The chain carries TRBV19 and TRBJ2-1; 11 nucleotides line up with TRBD1. The sequenced material came from peripheral blood. CDR3 protein: CASTNLGTGTGGINEQFF. CDR3 in DNA: TGTGCCAGTACTAATTTGGGTACAGGGACAGGGGGTATCAATGAGCAGTTCTTC.